These T cell receptor beta chains were read from a single sample in a study of cytomegalovirus exposure and HLA in healthy donors. This table comes from immunoSEQ multiplex PCR, and its TCRdb copy is limited to in-frame clones, with some not included. The sample contains more than 55,000 clones, roughly 71% of which appear only once. Specimen: PBMCs. The receptors originated from a woman aged 60 to 75 in good health and CMV-seropositive. Each CDR3 is given with its conserved first and last residue. A D gene is named only where the DNA matches it firmly. The size of a clone is reported for some rows only, either as once, few or many, or as a class for expanded clones.

d_gene	j_gene	v_gene	abundance	CDR3aa	CDR3nt
TRBD1	TRBJ1-5	TRBV6-6	NA	CASTDRERGNQPQHF	TGTGCCAGCACCGACAGGGAGAGGGGCAATCAGCCCCAGCATTTT
NA	TRBJ1-5	TRBV7-6	NA	CASSLTTGSGQPQHF	TGTGCCAGCAGCTTAACCACAGGGTCGGGACAGCCCCAGCATTTT
NA	TRBJ1-2	TRBV12-5	few	CASGLDLGIGGYTF	TGTGCTAGTGGTTTGGACCTCGGGATCGGGGGCTACACCTTC
NA	TRBJ1-1	TRBV6-5	few	CASSYRQGEAFF	TGTGCCAGCAGTTACCGTCAGGGTGAAGCTTTCTTT
TRBD1	TRBJ2-1	TRBV4-1	NA	CASSQAPGTADYNEQFF	TGCGCCAGCAGCCAAGCCCCCGGGACAGCAGATTACAATGAGCAGTTCTTC
NA	TRBJ2-7	TRBV7-9	NA	CASSLGSQLLYEQYF	TGTGCCAGCAGCTTAGGGAGTCAACTCCTCTACGAGCAGTACTTC
TRBD1	TRBJ2-7	TRBV6-1	NA	CASSVRDRVSYEQYF	TGTGCCAGCAGTGTCCGGGACAGGGTATCATACGAGCAGTACTTC
NA	TRBJ2-5	TRBV6-6	NA	CASRKEVGRETQYF	TGTGCCAGCAGAAAAGAGGTGGGGCGGGAGACCCAGTACTTC
NA	TRBJ2-1	TRBV27	NA	CASSSGTREQFF	TGTGCCAGCAGTTCTGGGACAAGAGAGCAGTTCTTC
TRBD2	TRBJ2-3	TRBV6-5	NA	CASSYGGGARDTQYF	TGTGCCAGCAGTTACGGCGGGGGGGCGAGAGATACGCAGTATTTT
TRBD1	TRBJ2-2	TRBV29-1	NA	CSVRTGSNTGELFF	TGCAGCGTCCGGACAGGCTCGAACACCGGGGAGCTGTTTTTT
TRBD1	TRBJ1-4	TRBV30	NA	CAWTTGTGGGGEKLFF	TGTGCCTGGACCACCGGGACAGGGGGCGGAGGAGAAAAACTGTTTTTT
NA	TRBJ2-2	TRBV27	few	CASRPGFTGELFF	TGTGCCAGCAGGCCCGGGTTCACCGGGGAGCTGTTTTTT
NA	TRBJ2-1	TRBV5-8	few	CASGRDSYNEQFF	TGTGCCAGCGGCCGGGATTCATACAATGAGCAGTTCTTC
TRBD2	TRBJ2-2	TRBV15	NA	CATSRRWGGDTGELFF	TGTGCCACCAGCCGCCGGTGGGGGGGTGACACCGGGGAGCTGTTTTTT
NA	TRBJ2-2	TRBV5-1	NA	CASYRGNTGELFF	TGCGCCAGCTACCGGGGGAACACCGGGGAGCTGTTTTTT
NA	TRBJ1-2	TRBV6-5	few	CASSYVRAPGSTF	TGTGCCAGCAGTTACGTGCGGGCCCCTGGCTCCACCTTC
NA	TRBJ1-2	TRBV6-5	NA	CASSSDGLGYTF	TGTGCCAGCAGTTCGGATGGGCTTGGCTACACCTTC
NA	TRBJ2-7	TRBV27	NA	CASSPPGVGEQYF	TGTGCCAGCAGTCCGCCGGGAGTAGGTGAGCAGTACTTC
NA	TRBJ1-5	TRBV2	NA	CASSGRASGGPQHF	TGTGCCAGCAGTGGGAGAGCATCCGGAGGGCCCCAGCATTTT
TRBD2	TRBJ2-7	TRBV7-9	NA	CASSGFGLAGGPHEQYF	TGTGCCAGCAGCGGATTCGGACTAGCGGGGGGGCCCCACGAGCAGTACTTC
NA	TRBJ1-5	TRBV10-2	NA	CASRDSLGLVQPQHF	TGCGCCAGCAGGGACAGTTTAGGTTTAGTTCAGCCCCAGCATTTT
NA	TRBJ2-5	TRBV5-1	NA	CASSSSKRGQLKGETQYF	TGCGCCAGCAGCTCCTCCAAAAGGGGACAACTCAAAGGGGAGACCCAGTACTTC
NA	TRBJ1-1	TRBV5-8	NA	CASSLVGVMNTEAFF	TGTGCCAGCAGCTTGGTAGGGGTTATGAACACTGAAGCTTTCTTT
TRBD2	TRBJ2-1	TRBV5-1	NA	CASSSSGDSYNEQFF	TGCGCCAGCAGCTCCAGCGGGGACTCCTACAATGAGCAGTTCTTC
NA	TRBJ2-3	TRBV27	medium-sized	CASTYSGGDTQYF	TGTGCCAGCACCTATAGCGGAGGGGATACGCAGTATTTT
TRBD1	TRBJ1-3	TRBV11-3	NA	CASSLTGEGGNTIYF	TGTGCCAGCAGCCTCACAGGGGAAGGAGGAAACACCATATATTTT
TRBD1	TRBJ1-1	TRBV5-1	NA	CASSWTGMNTEAFF	TGCGCCAGCAGCTGGACAGGGATGAACACTGAAGCTTTCTTT
NA	TRBJ1-5	TRBV12-5	NA	CASAPGLVRQPQHF	TGTGCTAGTGCCCCGGGTCTGGTGCGCCAGCCCCAGCATTTT
NA	TRBJ2-3	TRBV6-1	many	CAVRRGRTDTQYF	TGTGCCGTCAGGCGGGGGCGCACAGATACGCAGTATTTT
NA	TRBJ2-1	TRBV6-1	NA	CASSTMGQYNEQFF	TGTGCCAGTAGTACAATGGGACAATACAATGAGCAGTTCTTC
TRBD1	TRBJ2-2	TRBV7-3	few	CASSIQGVNTGELFF	TGTGCCAGCAGCATACAGGGGGTGAACACCGGGGAGCTGTTTTTT
NA	TRBJ2-5	TRBV30	NA	CASRRASSQETQYF	TGTGCCTCCCGTCGGGCTAGCAGCCAAGAGACCCAGTACTTC
NA	TRBJ2-7	TRBV19	NA	CASRRDDHYEQYF	TGTGCCAGTAGGAGGGATGACCACTACGAGCAGTACTTC
NA	TRBJ2-6	TRBV2	NA	CASSKGVLSGANVLTF	TGTGCCAGCAGTAAGGGGGTCTTATCTGGGGCCAACGTCCTGACTTTC
NA	TRBJ1-4	TRBV5-1	once	CASSPQLGPNEKLFF	TGCGCCAGCAGCCCCCAATTGGGGCCTAATGAAAAACTGTTTTTT
TRBD1	TRBJ1-2	TRBV25-1	NA	CASSRWDREFGYTF	TGTGCCAGCAGTCGGTGGGACAGGGAGTTTGGCTACACCTTC
NA	TRBJ2-7	TRBV5-6	few	CASSPQGPGVYEQYF	TGTGCCAGCAGCCCCCAGGGCCCTGGCGTCTACGAGCAGTACTTC